The rows below give T cell receptor beta chains drawn from one sample of a study of graft-versus-host responses after intestinal transplantation. Data came from immunoSEQ multiplex PCR; TCRdb stores just in-frame clones and leaves some out. The repertoire holds about 120,000 clones, 85% to 95% seen once, with over 2.5% in the top ten. Their antigen targets remain unknown. This sample comprised unstimulated CD8+ T cells sorted from spleen or lymph node cells, obtained before intestinal transplant. Every receptor here comes from a human donor who received an intestinal transplant. Each CDR3 is given with its conserved first and last residue. A D gene is named only where the DNA matches it firmly. Not all rows give a size; the values are once, few, many and, for expanded clones, a class.

CASSLARALGTQYF	TGTGCCAGCAGCTTAGCCAGGGCATTGGGGACCCAGTACTTC	NA	TRBV7-2	TRBJ2-5	NA
CASSLGVWDEQFF	TGTGCCAGCAGTTTGGGGGTCTGGGATGAGCAGTTCTTC	NA	TRBV27	TRBJ2-1	NA
CASSSIRTQEKLFF	TGTGCCAGCAGCTCTATTAGGACCCAGGAAAAACTGTTTTTT	NA	TRBV11-2	TRBJ1-4	NA
CASAPHSLAKNIQYF	TGTGCCAGCGCTCCCCACTCTCTAGCCAAAAACATTCAGTACTTC	once	TRBV27	TRBJ2-4	NA
CASSASGSLTGELFF	TGTGCCAGCAGCGCGTCCGGGTCTCTGACCGGGGAGCTGTTTTTT	once	TRBV9	TRBJ2-2	NA
CATSREPGRTMDGYTF	TGTGCCACCAGCAGAGAGCCGGGACGGACCATGGATGGCTACACCTTC	NA	TRBV15	TRBJ1-2	NA
CASSQEPGATYEQYF	TGCGCCAGCAGCCAAGAACCAGGGGCCACCTACGAGCAGTACTTC	NA	TRBV4-1	TRBJ2-7	NA
CASSEDRRDTQYF	TGTGCCAGCAGTGAGGACCGAAGAGATACGCAGTATTTT	NA	TRBV25-1	TRBJ2-3	NA
CASSPGEGGYEQYF	TGTGCCAGCAGCCCAGGGGAGGGGGGCTACGAGCAGTACTTC	NA	TRBV7-6	TRBJ2-7	NA
CASSPGAGSSYEQYF	TGTGCCAGTAGTCCGGGCGCAGGGAGCTCCTACGAGCAGTACTTC	NA	TRBV19	TRBJ2-7	NA
CASSSYLDLSSYNEQFF	TGTGCCAGCAGCTCTTATCTCGACTTAAGCTCCTACAATGAGCAGTTCTTC	NA	TRBV7-8	TRBJ2-1	NA
CASSPVAELNTEAFF	TGTGCCAGCTCACCAGTGGCAGAATTGAACACTGAAGCTTTCTTT	NA	TRBV18	TRBJ1-1	NA
CASTLLGDYEQYF	TGTGCCAGCACCCTTCTTGGCGACTACGAGCAGTACTTC	NA	TRBV5-6	TRBJ2-7	NA
CASSVAEREYYNEQFF	TGTGCCAGCAGCGTAGCGGAGCGGGAGTACTACAATGAGCAGTTCTTC	once	TRBV9	TRBJ2-1	TRBD2
CASSTADPSNYGYTF	TGTGCCAGCAGTACAGCAGACCCTTCTAACTATGGCTACACCTTC	NA	TRBV27	TRBJ1-2	NA
CASIKGGPYEQYF	TGTGCCAGCATTAAGGGCGGTCCCTACGAGCAGTACTTC	NA	TRBV2	TRBJ2-7	NA
CASSFRPDNEQFF	TGTGCCAGCAGTTTTAGGCCGGACAATGAGCAGTTCTTC	once	TRBV28	TRBJ2-1	NA
CASSLVATYEQYF	TGTGCCAGTAGCCTCGTGGCTACCTACGAGCAGTACTTC	few	TRBV19	TRBJ2-7	NA
CASSPGTGGTEAFF	TGTGCCAGTAGTCCCGGGACAGGGGGCACTGAAGCTTTCTTT	NA	TRBV19	TRBJ1-1	TRBD1
CASSLQGDFYEQYF	TGTGCCAGCAGCTTACAGGGCGACTTCTACGAGCAGTACTTC	NA	TRBV7-6	TRBJ2-7	NA
CASSEAPGRSVGLHF	TGTGCCAGCAGTGAAGCCCCGGGTAGGTCTGTAGGCCTCCACTTT	NA	TRBV28	TRBJ1-6	NA
CASSLGNWNEQFF	TGTGCCAGCAGTTTAGGAAACTGGAATGAGCAGTTCTTC	NA	TRBV27	TRBJ2-1	NA
CASSQEIGRAIYNEQFF	TGTGCCAGCAGCCAAGAGATTGGAAGGGCGATCTACAATGAGCAGTTCTTC	NA	TRBV14	TRBJ2-1	NA
CASSYDQGVETQYF	TGTGCCAGCAGTTACGATCAGGGGGTCGAGACCCAGTACTTC	NA	TRBV6-5	TRBJ2-5	TRBD1
CASSQYASATNEKLFF	TGTGCCAGCAGTCAGTACGCCAGCGCTACTAATGAAAAACTGTTTTTT	NA	TRBV28	TRBJ1-4	NA
CASSPSGQSGNTIYF	TGTGCCAGCAGCCCCTCGGGACAGTCTGGAAACACCATATATTTT	once	TRBV9	TRBJ1-3	TRBD1
CACTDGAYNEQFF	TGTGCCTGCACCGACGGGGCGTACAATGAGCAGTTCTTC	NA	TRBV2	TRBJ2-1	NA
CASSEWGQGALGEKLFF	TGTGCCAGCAGTGAATGGGGACAGGGGGCGCTAGGTGAAAAACTGTTTTTT	NA	TRBV25-1	TRBJ1-4	TRBD1
CASSYGREGPYNEQFF	TGTGCCAGCAGTTATGGACGGGAGGGCCCCTACAATGAGCAGTTCTTC	NA	TRBV6-5	TRBJ2-1	TRBD2
CASSSEGADEQFF	TGTGCCAGCAGCTCCGAAGGCGCCGATGAGCAGTTCTTC	NA	TRBV7-2	TRBJ2-1	NA
CASSLGDSLLGEQYF	TGTGCCAGCAGCTTGGGAGACAGTCTCCTTGGAGAGCAGTACTTC	NA	TRBV5-6	TRBJ2-7	NA
CASSHNLDILNTNTEAFF	TGCGCCAGCAGCCATAATCTAGATATATTGAATACGAACACTGAAGCTTTCTTT	NA	TRBV4-1	TRBJ1-1	NA
CASSPRGPWGGEQYF	TGCGCCAGCAGCCCCAGGGGCCCATGGGGGGGAGAGCAGTACTTC	NA	TRBV5-1	TRBJ2-7	NA
CASSLAPADEQFF	TGTGCTAGCAGCTTAGCCCCCGCGGATGAGCAGTTCTTC	NA	TRBV7-7	TRBJ2-1	NA
CASSLSLRGTGELFF	TGTGCCAGCAGTTTATCTCTTAGGGGGACCGGGGAGCTGTTTTTT	NA	TRBV28	TRBJ2-2	NA
CASSIERAGGRNEQFF	TGTGCCAGTAGTATAGAGCGAGCGGGAGGTCGCAATGAGCAGTTCTTC	NA	TRBV19	TRBJ2-1	TRBD2
CASSESGSKDTQYF	TGTGCCAGCAGTGAAAGCGGGAGTAAAGATACGCAGTATTTT	NA	TRBV6-1	TRBJ2-3	TRBD2
CARSFPRGGQETQYF	TGTGCCAGAAGCTTCCCACGGGGAGGCCAAGAGACCCAGTACTTC	NA	TRBV5-3	TRBJ2-5	NA
CASSLGRQDHTEAFF	TGTGCCAGCAGCTTGGGTAGGCAGGATCACACTGAAGCTTTCTTT	NA	TRBV5-8	TRBJ1-1	NA
CASSLEQGGIQYF	TGTGCCAGCAGCTTAGAACAGGGGGGCATTCAGTACTTC	NA	TRBV13	TRBJ2-4	TRBD1
CASSLGGSNQPQHF	TGTGCCAGCAGTTTGGGGGGTAGCAATCAGCCCCAGCATTTT	NA	TRBV27	TRBJ1-5	NA
CASSKALGLVRCYNEQFF	TGTGCCAGCAGCAAAGCGCTAGGACTAGTCCGTTGCTACAATGAGCAGTTCTTC	NA	TRBV21-1	TRBJ2-1	NA
CARVDETDTQYF	TGTGCAAGGGTAGACGAGACAGATACGCAGTATTTT	NA	TRBV12-2	TRBJ2-3	NA
CASSLEGFGYEQYF	TGTGCCAGCAGTTTAGAAGGGTTTGGCTACGAGCAGTACTTC	NA	TRBV28	TRBJ2-7	NA
CASSPETSGRGPYNEQFF	TGTGCCAGCTCACCAGAGACTAGCGGGAGAGGCCCCTACAATGAGCAGTTCTTC	NA	TRBV18	TRBJ2-1	TRBD2
CASSTGRSGYGYTF	TGTGCCAGCAGCACGGGCCGATCTGGCTATGGCTACACCTTC	NA	TRBV2	TRBJ1-2	NA
CASSEALSPIRNQPQHF	TGTGCCAGCAGTGAAGCGTTGTCACCGATTCGCAATCAGCCCCAGCATTTT	NA	TRBV6-1	TRBJ1-5	NA
CASSVGGGTYEQYF	TGTGCCAGCAGCGTAGGAGGGGGAACCTACGAGCAGTACTTC	NA	TRBV9	TRBJ2-7	NA
CASSLGVAYEQYF	TGTGCCAGCAGCCTCGGGGTAGCCTACGAGCAGTACTTC	NA	TRBV5-6	TRBJ2-7	NA
CASSESVFGELFF	TGTGCCAGCAGTGAATCTGTATTCGGGGAGCTGTTTTTT	NA	TRBV25-1	TRBJ2-2	NA
CASSFSGSVYNEQFF	TGTGCCAGCAGCTTTAGCGGGAGTGTCTACAATGAGCAGTTCTTC	NA	TRBV7-8	TRBJ2-1	TRBD2
CASIEGGLAGEWDTQYF	TGTGCCAGCATCGAAGGTGGACTAGCGGGAGAATGGGATACGCAGTATTTT	NA	TRBV2	TRBJ2-3	TRBD2
CASSYSGGTNEKLFF	TGTGCCAGCAGTTACTCCGGGGGCACTAATGAAAAACTGTTTTTT	NA	TRBV6-5	TRBJ1-4	NA
CASSQDWGGGNEQYF	TGCGCCAGCAGCCAAGATTGGGGGGGCGGGAACGAGCAGTACTTC	NA	TRBV4-3	TRBJ2-7	NA
CASSSLDRERETQYF	TGTGCCAGCAGCTCCCTGGACAGGGAGAGGGAGACCCAGTACTTC	NA	TRBV11-1	TRBJ2-5	TRBD1
CAWKGIRTLDYEQYF	TGTGCCTGGAAGGGGATTCGGACGCTAGACTACGAGCAGTACTTC	NA	TRBV30	TRBJ2-7	NA
CAWGRDTQETQYF	TGTGCCTGGGGGCGGGACACCCAAGAGACCCAGTACTTC	NA	TRBV30	TRBJ2-5	NA